These T cell receptor beta chains were read from a single sample in a study of early T cells in non-severe SARS-CoV-2 infection. One entry per CDR3 protein results from TCRdb running MiXCR on the 5' RACE reads. The sample records roughly 32,000 distinct CDR3 sequences, roughly 7% being singletons. Material: whole blood. Receptors were obtained from an adult who was a healthcare worker with PCR-confirmed SARS-CoV-2 infection or an uninfected control (not recorded which). Both conserved end residues are part of each CDR3. A D gene is named only where the DNA matches it firmly. Only some rows state a clone size, as once, few, many or a class for expanded clones.

D gene: -
J gene: TRBJ2-1
V gene: TRBV6-1
clone size: few
CDR3 length: 16
CDR3 protein: CASSEAGHSPYNEQFF
CDR3 DNA: TGTGCCAGCAGTGAAGCGGGGCATTCTCCCTACAATGAGCAGTTCTTC

D gene: -
J gene: TRBJ1-2
V gene: TRBV11-2
clone size: many
CDR3 length: 14
CDR3 protein: CASSLESFWSGYTF
CDR3 DNA: TGTGCCAGCAGCTTAGAATCATTTTGGAGTGGCTACACCTTC

D gene: TRBD1
J gene: TRBJ1-5
V gene: TRBV12-3/TRBV12-4
clone size: many
CDR3 length: 15
CDR3 protein: CASRQGARDNQPQHF
CDR3 DNA: TGTGCCAGCAGGCAGGGGGCGAGAGACAATCAGCCCCAGCATTTT

D gene: -
J gene: TRBJ1-6
V gene: TRBV18
clone size: many
CDR3 length: 15
CDR3 protein: CASSPRTVANSPLHF
CDR3 DNA: TGTGCCAGCTCACCAAGGACGGTAGCCAATTCACCCCTCCACTTT

D gene: TRBD1
J gene: TRBJ1-2
V gene: TRBV20-1
clone size: many
CDR3 length: 14
CDR3 protein: CSARGSGGNYGYTF
CDR3 DNA: TGCAGTGCCCGAGGGTCAGGGGGTAACTATGGCTACACCTTC

D gene: -
J gene: TRBJ1-6
V gene: TRBV12-2
clone size: -
CDR3 length: 17
CDR3 protein: CASRTGEVAGSNSPLHF
CDR3 DNA: TGTGCAAGTCGCACAGGGGAGGTAGCAGGATCCAATTCACCCCTCCACTTT

D gene: TRBD1
J gene: TRBJ1-2
V gene: TRBV20-1
clone size: many
CDR3 length: 15
CDR3 protein: CSARDPAGQGEGYTF
CDR3 DNA: TGCAGTGCTAGAGACCCAGCGGGACAGGGGGAAGGCTACACCTTC

D gene: -
J gene: TRBJ2-2
V gene: TRBV6-5
clone size: many
CDR3 length: 15
CDR3 protein: CASSYSEVNTGELFF
CDR3 DNA: TGTGCCAGCAGTTATAGCGAGGTTAACACCGGGGAGCTGTTTTTT

D gene: -
J gene: TRBJ2-4
V gene: TRBV5-1
clone size: many
CDR3 length: 13
CDR3 protein: CASSSPGEDIQYF
CDR3 DNA: TGCGCCAGCAGCTCCCCGGGCGAAGACATTCAGTACTTC

D gene: -
J gene: TRBJ2-7
V gene: TRBV27
clone size: many
CDR3 length: 12
CDR3 protein: CASSPDGYEQYF
CDR3 DNA: TGTGCCAGCAGTCCGGACGGGTACGAGCAGTACTTC